The clone carrying this T cell receptor beta chain was seen more than once but under ten times. Amplified regions were TCR beta CDR3 sequences from RNA transcripts. The TCR CDR3 first-round RT-PCR relied on the HTBI primer set. TCRdb used MiXCR to reprocess the multiplex PCR reads, holding one entry per CDR3 protein. The sample gives about 360,000 distinct CDR3 sequences, around an eighth of which show up once; around 20% is in the top ten. This sample is drawn from a study of T cells in Graves' hyperthyroidism and ophthalmopathy. The CDR3 spans 15 residues. CDR1 and CDR2 from the germline V gene are SGHVS and FQNEAQ. V was trimmed by 1 base and J by 11 bases, leaving 15 bases between them. Thyroid ultrasound, orbital computed tomography, clinical symptoms, and serum thyroxine and TRAb underpinned diagnoses.

This clonotype was obtained from a man under 40 with Graves' hyperthyroidism that later progressed to Graves' ophthalmopathy. The rearrangement links TRBV7-8 to TRBJ1-6; TRBD1 is a possible D gene (5 bases). The material sequenced was blood. As DNA, the CDR3 is TGTGCCAGCAGCTTAGAGGAGGGCCGGGGGGCACCCCTCCACTTT. It yields the protein CASSLEEGRGAPLHF.